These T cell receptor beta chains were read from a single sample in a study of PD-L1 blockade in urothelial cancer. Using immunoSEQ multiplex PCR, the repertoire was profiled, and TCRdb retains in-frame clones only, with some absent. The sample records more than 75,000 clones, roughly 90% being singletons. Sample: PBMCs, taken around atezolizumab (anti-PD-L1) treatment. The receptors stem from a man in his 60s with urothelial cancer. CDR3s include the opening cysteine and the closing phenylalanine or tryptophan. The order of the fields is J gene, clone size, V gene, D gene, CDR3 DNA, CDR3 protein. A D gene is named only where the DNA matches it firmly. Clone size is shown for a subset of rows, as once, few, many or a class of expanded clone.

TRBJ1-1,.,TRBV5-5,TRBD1,TGTGCCAGCAGCAAGGCCGGGACAGGGGTTGAAGCTTTCTTT,CASSKAGTGVEAFF
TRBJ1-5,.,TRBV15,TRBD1,TGTGCCACCAGCAGAGTCACCGGGACAGGGAACGGTCAGCCCCAGCATTTT,CATSRVTGTGNGQPQHF
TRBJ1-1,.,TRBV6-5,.,TGTGCCAGCAGTTACTCGCGGGGAACTGAAGCTTTCTTT,CASSYSRGTEAFF
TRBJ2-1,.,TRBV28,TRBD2,TGTGCCAGCAGTTTTGTGACGGGAGGGCCTGTTTCGGTATCCTACAATGAGCAGTTCTTC,CASSFVTGGPVSVSYNEQFF
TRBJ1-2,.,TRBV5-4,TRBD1,TGTGCCAGCAGCACCCGGGACAGGGGCCACACCTTC,CASSTRDRGHTF
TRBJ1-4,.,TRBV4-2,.,TGTGCCAGCAGCCAAGATCGCGGGGCAGTTAATGAAAAACTGTTTTTT,CASSQDRGAVNEKLFF
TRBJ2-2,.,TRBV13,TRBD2,TGTGCCAGCAGCTTAGAAGTCGGGGGGGCCCCGAGAACCGGGGAGCTGTTTTTT,CASSLEVGGAPRTGELFF
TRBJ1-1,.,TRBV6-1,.,TGTGCCAGCAGTGAAGGGGGGGTATTGAGGACTGAAGCTTTCTTT,CASSEGGVLRTEAFF
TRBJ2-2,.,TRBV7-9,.,TGTGCCAGCAGCCAGATACACACGTCGAACACCGGGGAGCTGTTTTTT,CASSQIHTSNTGELFF
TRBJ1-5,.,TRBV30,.,TGTGCCTGGAGTAGGTCAGTACGGGGGCCCCAGCATTTT,CAWSRSVRGPQHF
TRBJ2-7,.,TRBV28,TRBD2,TGTGCCAGCAGCATAACTAGCGGCTCCTACGAGCAGTACTTC,CASSITSGSYEQYF
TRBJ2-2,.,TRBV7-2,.,TGTGCCAGCAGCAGAAGGACTACGAACACCGGGGAGCTGTTTTTT,CASSRRTTNTGELFF
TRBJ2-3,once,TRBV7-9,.,TGTGCCAGCGGTGAGGCGACCACAGATACGCAGTATTTT,CASGEATTDTQYF
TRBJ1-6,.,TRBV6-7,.,TGTGCCAGCAGTTCAGACGGGGGCTCCTATAATTCACCCCTCCACTTT,CASSSDGGSYNSPLHF
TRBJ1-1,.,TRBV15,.,TGTGCCACCAGTCTAATGTCCCTGAACACTGAAGCTTTCTTT,CATSLMSLNTEAFF
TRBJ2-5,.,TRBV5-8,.,TGTGCCAGCAGCTTGGCCGATCAGGCACGTGAGACCCAGTACTTC,CASSLADQARETQYF
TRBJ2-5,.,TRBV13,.,TGTGCCAGCAGCCAACGGAACACGCGGGACAGTGAGACCCAGTACTTC,CASSQRNTRDSETQYF
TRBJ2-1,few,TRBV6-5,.,TGTGCCAGCAGTTATAACGCAGGGGCCGACAGTGAGCAGTTCTTC,CASSYNAGADSEQFF
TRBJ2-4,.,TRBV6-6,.,TGTGCCAGCAGCCCTCCCAAAAACATTCAGTACTTC,CASSPPKNIQYF
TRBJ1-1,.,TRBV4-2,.,TGTGCCAGCAGCCAACCGACAGTGAACACTGAAGCTTTCTTT,CASSQPTVNTEAFF
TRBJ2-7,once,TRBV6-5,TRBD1,TGTGCCAGCAGTTGGGGACAGGGGGCCGTCGAGCAGTACTTC,CASSWGQGAVEQYF
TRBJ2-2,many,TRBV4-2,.,TGTGCCAGCAGCCAAGATGGAGCAAACACCGGGGAGCTGTTTTTT,CASSQDGANTGELFF
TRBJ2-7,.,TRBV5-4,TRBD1,TGTGCCAGCAGCATGAGGGACAGCTCCTACGAGCAGTACTTC,CASSMRDSSYEQYF
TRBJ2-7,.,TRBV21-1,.,TGTGCCAGCAGCAGGGTTTACAGGGGGCCCTACGAGCAGTACTTC,CASSRVYRGPYEQYF
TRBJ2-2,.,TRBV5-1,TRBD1,TGCGCCAGCAGCTTGGGACAGGGGAACACCGGGGAGCTGTTTTTT,CASSLGQGNTGELFF
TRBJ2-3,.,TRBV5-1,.,TGCGCCAGCAGCTTGGGGGGGGATGGCACAGATACGCAGTATTTT,CASSLGGDGTDTQYF
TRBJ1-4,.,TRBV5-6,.,TGTGCCAGCAGTCGCCCAGGAACAACTAATGAAAAACTGTTTTTT,CASSRPGTTNEKLFF
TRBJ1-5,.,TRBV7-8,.,TGTGCCAGCAGCTTAAGCAGGGAAAGTCAGCCCCAGCATTTT,CASSLSRESQPQHF
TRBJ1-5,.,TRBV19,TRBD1,TGTGCCAGTAATTTTGGGACAGGGGCGGATCAGCCCCAGCATTTT,CASNFGTGADQPQHF
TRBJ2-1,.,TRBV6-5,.,TGTGCCAGCAACGGGGGAAACTCCTACAATGAGCAGTTCTTC,CASNGGNSYNEQFF
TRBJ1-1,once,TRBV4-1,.,TGCGCCAGCAGCCCCGGGATTTTGGGCACTGAAGCTTTCTTT,CASSPGILGTEAFF
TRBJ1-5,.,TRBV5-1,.,TGCGCCAGCAGCCCCAGTAATCAGCCCCAGCATTTT,CASSPSNQPQHF
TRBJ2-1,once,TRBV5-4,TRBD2,TGTGCCAGCAGCGGGACTAGCGGGGGGGCCTACAATGAGCAGTTCTTC,CASSGTSGGAYNEQFF